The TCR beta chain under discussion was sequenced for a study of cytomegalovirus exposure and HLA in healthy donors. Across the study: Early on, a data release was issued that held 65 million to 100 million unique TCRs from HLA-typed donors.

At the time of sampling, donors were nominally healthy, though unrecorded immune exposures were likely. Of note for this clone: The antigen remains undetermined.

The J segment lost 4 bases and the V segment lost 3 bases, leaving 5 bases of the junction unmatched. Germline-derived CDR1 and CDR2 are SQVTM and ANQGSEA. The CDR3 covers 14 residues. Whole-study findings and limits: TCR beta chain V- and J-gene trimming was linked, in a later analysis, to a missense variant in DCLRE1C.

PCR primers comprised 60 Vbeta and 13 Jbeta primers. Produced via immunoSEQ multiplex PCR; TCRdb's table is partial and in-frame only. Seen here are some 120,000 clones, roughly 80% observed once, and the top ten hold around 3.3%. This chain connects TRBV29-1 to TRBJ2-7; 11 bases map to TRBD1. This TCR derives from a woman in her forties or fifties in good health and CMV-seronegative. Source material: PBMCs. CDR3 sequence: CSVEAGTGGYEQYF. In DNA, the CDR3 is TGCAGCGTTGAGGCCGGGACAGGGGGGTACGAGCAGTACTTC.